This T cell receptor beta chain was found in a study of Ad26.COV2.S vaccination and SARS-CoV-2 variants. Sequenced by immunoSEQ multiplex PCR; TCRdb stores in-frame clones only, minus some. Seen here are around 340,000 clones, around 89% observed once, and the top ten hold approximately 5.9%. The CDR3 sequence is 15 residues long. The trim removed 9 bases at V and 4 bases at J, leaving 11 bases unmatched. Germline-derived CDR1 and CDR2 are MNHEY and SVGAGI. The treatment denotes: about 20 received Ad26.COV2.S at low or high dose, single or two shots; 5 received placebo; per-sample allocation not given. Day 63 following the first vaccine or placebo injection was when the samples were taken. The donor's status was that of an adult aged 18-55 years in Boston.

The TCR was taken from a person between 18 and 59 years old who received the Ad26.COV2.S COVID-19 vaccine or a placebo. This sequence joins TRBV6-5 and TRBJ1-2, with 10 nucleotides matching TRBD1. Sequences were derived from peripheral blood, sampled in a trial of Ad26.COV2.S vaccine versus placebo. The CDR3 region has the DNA TGTGCCAGTACCCGGGGACAGGGGAGTCCCTATGGCTACACCTTC. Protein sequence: CASTRGQGSPYGYTF.